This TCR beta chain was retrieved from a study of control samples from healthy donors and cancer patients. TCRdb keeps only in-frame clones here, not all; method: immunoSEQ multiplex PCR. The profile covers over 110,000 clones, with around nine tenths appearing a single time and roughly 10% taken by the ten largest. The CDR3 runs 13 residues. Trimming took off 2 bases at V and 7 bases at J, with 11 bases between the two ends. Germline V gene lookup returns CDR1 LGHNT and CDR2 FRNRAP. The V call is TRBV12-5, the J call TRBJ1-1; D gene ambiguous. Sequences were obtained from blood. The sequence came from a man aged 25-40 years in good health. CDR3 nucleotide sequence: TGTGCTAGTGGTTTGAGCCCTTTCGGTGAAGCTTTCTTT. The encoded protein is CASGLSPFGEAFF.